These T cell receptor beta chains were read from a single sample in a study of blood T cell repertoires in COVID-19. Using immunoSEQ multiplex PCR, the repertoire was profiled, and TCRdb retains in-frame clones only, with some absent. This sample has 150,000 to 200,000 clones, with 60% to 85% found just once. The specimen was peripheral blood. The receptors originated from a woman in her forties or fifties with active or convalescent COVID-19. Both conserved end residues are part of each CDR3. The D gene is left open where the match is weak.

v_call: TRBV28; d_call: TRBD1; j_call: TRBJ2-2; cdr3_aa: CASSIGQGGTGELFF
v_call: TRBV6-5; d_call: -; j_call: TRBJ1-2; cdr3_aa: CASSYGRADYGYTF
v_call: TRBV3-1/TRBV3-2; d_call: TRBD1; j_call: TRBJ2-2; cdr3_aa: CASSQATDRRELFF
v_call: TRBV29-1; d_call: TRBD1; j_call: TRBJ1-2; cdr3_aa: CSVETGTDYGYTF
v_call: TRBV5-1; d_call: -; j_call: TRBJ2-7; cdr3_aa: CASSLDPNRVYEQYF
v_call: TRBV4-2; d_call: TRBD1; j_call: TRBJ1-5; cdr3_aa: CASSREGTGGQPQHF
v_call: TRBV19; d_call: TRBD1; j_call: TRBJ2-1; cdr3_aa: CASSIGTGNNEQFF
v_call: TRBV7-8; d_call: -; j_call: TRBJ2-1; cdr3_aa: CASSLSGYNEQFF
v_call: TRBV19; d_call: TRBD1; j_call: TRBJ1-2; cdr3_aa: CASSVGQGGGIYGYTF
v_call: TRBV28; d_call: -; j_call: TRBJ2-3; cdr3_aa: CASSSWEPSSSYGTDTQYF
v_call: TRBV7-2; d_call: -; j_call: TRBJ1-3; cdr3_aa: CASSLAGRRGGNTIYF
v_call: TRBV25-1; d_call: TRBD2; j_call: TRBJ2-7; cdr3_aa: CASSESGAGGSYEQYF
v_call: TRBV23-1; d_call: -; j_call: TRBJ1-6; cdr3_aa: CASSQSLRGYSPLHF
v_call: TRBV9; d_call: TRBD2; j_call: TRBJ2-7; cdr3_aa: CASSVGAGGRSYEQYF
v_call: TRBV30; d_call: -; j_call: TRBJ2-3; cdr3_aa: CAWGQGASGNTDTQYF
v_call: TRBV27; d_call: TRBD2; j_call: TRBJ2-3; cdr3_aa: CASSFQTSGTDTQYF
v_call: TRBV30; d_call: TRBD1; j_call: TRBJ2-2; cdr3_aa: CAWSAEKQGRGELFF
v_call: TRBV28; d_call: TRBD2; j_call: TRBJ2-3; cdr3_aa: CASTLSRLAGPDTQYF
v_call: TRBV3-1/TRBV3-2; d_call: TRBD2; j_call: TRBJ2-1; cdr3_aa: CASSRPLAGGGNEQFF
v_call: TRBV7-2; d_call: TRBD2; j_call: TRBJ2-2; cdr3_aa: CASSTSGTNTGELFF
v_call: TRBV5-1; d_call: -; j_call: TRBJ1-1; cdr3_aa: CASRYSGQGGTEAFF
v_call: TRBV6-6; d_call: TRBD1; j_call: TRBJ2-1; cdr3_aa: CASSYRDRENNEQFF
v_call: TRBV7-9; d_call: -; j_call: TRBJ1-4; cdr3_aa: CASSLDGGTNEKLFF
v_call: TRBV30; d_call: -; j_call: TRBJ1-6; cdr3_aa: CAWPLLGGPTSPLHF
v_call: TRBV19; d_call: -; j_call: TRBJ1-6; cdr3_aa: CASSSNRDSPLHF
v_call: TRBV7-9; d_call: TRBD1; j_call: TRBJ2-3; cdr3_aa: CASYPGQGLTDTQYF
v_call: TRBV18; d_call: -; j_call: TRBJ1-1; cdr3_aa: CASSPSGNTEAFF
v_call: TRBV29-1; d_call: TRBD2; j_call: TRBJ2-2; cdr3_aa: CSVRLADTGELFF
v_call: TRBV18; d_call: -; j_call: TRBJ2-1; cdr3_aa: CASSPQGSGNEQFF
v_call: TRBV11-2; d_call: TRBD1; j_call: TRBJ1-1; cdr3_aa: CASSLGQGNTEAFF
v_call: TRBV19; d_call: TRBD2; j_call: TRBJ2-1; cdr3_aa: CASRERGGYNEQFF
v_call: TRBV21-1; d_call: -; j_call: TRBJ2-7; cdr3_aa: CASSKAEAGVCREQYF
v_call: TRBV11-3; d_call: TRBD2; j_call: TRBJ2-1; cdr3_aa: CASSQRAGGYNEQFF
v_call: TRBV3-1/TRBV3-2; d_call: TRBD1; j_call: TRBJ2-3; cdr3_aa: CASSHRTGGADTQYF
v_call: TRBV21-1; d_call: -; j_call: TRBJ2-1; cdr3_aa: CAKGQGYYNEQFF
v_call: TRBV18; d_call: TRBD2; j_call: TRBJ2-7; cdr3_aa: CASSPAGTRSSYEQYF
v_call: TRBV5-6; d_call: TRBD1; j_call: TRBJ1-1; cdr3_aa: CASSRTGIPAFF
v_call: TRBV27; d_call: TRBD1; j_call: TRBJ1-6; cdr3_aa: CASSRTGNSPLHF
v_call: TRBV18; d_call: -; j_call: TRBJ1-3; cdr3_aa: CASSPPAGGVSGNTIYF
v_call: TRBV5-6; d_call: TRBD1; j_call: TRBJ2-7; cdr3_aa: CASSPGQGIGEQYF
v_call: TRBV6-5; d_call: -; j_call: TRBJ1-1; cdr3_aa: CASRLLTTRATEAFF
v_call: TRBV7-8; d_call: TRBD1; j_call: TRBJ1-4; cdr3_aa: CASSFGRQGAGEKLFF
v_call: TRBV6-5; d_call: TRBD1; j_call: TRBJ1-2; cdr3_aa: CASSPGTGGNYGYTF
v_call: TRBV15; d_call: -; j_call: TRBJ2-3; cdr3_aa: CATSRDHGLMNTQYF